The T cell receptor beta chain described here comes from a study of blood T cells in healthy people across ages. In its sample, this clonotype was seen a few times. Isolated PBMCs totaled at least 7 million in each sample. The use of a sample-barcoded 5' primer and a J-beta primer mix characterized a second PCR of roughly 6 to 12 cycles. Any given sample supplied a minimum of 2.5 million CDR3-containing paired-end reads. Via MiXCR, TCRdb re-called the 5' RACE reads, giving one row per CDR3 protein. The sample carries 1.2 million to 1.5 million distinct CDR3 sequences, approximately 60% recorded once. This TCR came from a man younger than 30 in good health. Sequences were obtained from blood.

CDR3 residues: CASSPRQTQEGEQFF. DNA of the CDR3: TGTGCCAGCAGCCCGAGACAGACCCAAGAGGGTGAGCAGTTCTTC. V and J are TRBV3-1 and TRBJ2-1, with D perhaps matching TRBD1 or TRBD2 (5 bases each). Germline CDR1 and CDR2: LGHDT and YNNKEL (reference sequence). V gave up 4 bases and J gave up 9 bases, with 19 bases separating them. The CDR3 is 15 residues long.